This T cell receptor beta chain was captured in a study of metastatic and nonmetastatic thyroid tumors. TCRdb re-clonotyped the PCR reads through MiXCR. Among tens of thousands of clones, about a sixth were seen once, and the ten largest hold roughly 9.6%. Thyroid surgery had not been preceded by any treatment in any patient. This clone was detected only once. Its antigen is still unknown. The CDR3 end shows no conserved phenylalanine or tryptophan, and so a read error is likely. The DNA is left out, because the CDR3 cannot be placed on it with certainty; the CDR3 is given as TCRdb lists it. Points from the study as a whole: Within blood and tumor, benign nodules reportedly had significantly lower TCR beta diversity than malignant thyroid tumors did.

Including both end residues, the CDR3 is 13 amino acids long. Germline V gene lookup returns CDR1 SNHLY and CDR2 FYNNEI. This chain connects TRBV2 to TRBJ2-2. The receptor was derived from a female donor with papillary thyroid cancer or a benign thyroid nodule (not recorded which). Some clones in this sample may be carry-over from other donors' samples. The sample was tumor tissue. The CDR3 protein is CASMGWNTGEVFL.